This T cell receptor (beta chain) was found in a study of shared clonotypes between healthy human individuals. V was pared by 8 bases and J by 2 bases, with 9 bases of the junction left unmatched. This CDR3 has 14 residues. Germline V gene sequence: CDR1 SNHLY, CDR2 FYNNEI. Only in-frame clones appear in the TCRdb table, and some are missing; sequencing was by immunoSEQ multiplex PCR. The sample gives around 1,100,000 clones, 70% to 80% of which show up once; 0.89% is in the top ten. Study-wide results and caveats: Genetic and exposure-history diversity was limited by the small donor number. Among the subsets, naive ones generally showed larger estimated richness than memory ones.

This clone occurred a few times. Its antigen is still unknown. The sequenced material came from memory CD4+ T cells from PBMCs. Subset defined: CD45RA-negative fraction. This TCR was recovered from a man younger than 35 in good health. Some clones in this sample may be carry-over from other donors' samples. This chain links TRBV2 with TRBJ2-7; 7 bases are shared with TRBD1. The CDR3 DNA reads TGTGCCAGCTCAAGACAGGGAATTCCCTACGAGCAGTACTTC. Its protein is CASSRQGIPYEQYF.